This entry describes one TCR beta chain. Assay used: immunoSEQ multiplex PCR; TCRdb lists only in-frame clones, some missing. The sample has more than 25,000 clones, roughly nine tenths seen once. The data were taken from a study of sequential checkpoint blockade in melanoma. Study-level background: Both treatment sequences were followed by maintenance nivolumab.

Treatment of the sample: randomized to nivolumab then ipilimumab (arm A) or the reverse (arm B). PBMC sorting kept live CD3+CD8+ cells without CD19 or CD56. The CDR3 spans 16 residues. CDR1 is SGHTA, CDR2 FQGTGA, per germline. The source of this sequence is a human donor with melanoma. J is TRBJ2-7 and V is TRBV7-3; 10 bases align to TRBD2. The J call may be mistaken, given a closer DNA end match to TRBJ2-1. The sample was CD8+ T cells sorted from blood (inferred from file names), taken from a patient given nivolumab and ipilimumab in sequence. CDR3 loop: CASSLIAGGLYNEQFF. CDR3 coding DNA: TGTGCCAGCAGCCTTATAGCGGGGGGCCTCTACAATGAGCAGTTCTTC.